Below, 32 T cell receptor beta chains from the same sample are listed, as sequenced in a study of T cells in Graves' hyperthyroidism and ophthalmopathy. The TCR beta CDR3 regions underwent amplification using RNA transcripts as the source. Using the HTBI primer set, a first-round RT-PCR was run on the TCR CDR3. TCRdb recomputed calls from the multiplex PCR reads with MiXCR, one row per CDR3 protein. This table has 560,000 or so distinct CDR3 sequences, 40% to 55% appearing once. The sample taken for sequencing was peripheral blood or thyroid tissue (not recorded which). The source is a woman aged 18-35 years with Graves' hyperthyroidism.

A remark on this clonotype: A much larger clone differs by one base, so this may be a read error. The chain links TRBV10-2 to TRBJ1-3; D call uncertain. The V gene lost 6 bases and the J gene lost 2 bases, with 14 bases spanning the gap. Per the germline V gene, CDR1 is WSHSY and CDR2 is SAAADI. The length of the CDR3 is 15 residues. CDR3 nucleotides: TGCGCCAGCAGGGAACAAAGTCACCCTGGAAACACCATATATTTT. Protein sequence: CASREQSHPGNTIYF.

This chain uses TRBV7-3 with TRBJ1-1; 7 bases match TRBD1. V gave up 8 bases and J gave up 5 bases; unmatched junction bases: 8. The CDR3 covers 13 residues. The germline gives CDR1 SGHTA, CDR2 FQGTGA. For the CDR3, the DNA is TGTGCCAGCTCGAGCGCAGGGGGAACTGAAGCTTTCTTT. The encoded protein is CASSSAGGTEAFF.

The chain links TRBV6-2 or TRBV6-3 to TRBJ2-7, with D perhaps TRBD1 or TRBD2 (5 bases each). The CDR3 length is 16 residues. Germline CDR1 is MNHEY and CDR2 is SVGEGT. The V end was cut by 4 bases, the J end by 3 bases, with 19 bases between. This CDR3 reads CASSSSQGASFYEQYF. In DNA, the CDR3 is TGTGCCAGCAGTTCGTCTCAAGGGGCTAGCTTCTACGAGCAGTACTTC.

This clonotype has at least ten counts. The chain is built from TRBV24-1 and TRBJ2-2, with TRBD1 identical over 9 bases. Germline V gene sequence: CDR1 KGHDR, CDR2 SFDVKD. Germline trimming cut 4 bases from V and 8 bases from J; bases unmatched to any gene: 10. The CDR3 loop spans 16 amino acids. The chain's CDR3 is CATSEPGQGGTGELFF. In DNA, the CDR3 is TGTGCCACCAGTGAACCGGGACAGGGTGGAACTGGGGAGCTGTTTTTT.

This clonotype was observed many times. The genes are TRBV29-1 and TRBJ2-5; 8 bases match TRBD1. With V trimmed by 0 bases and J by 2 bases, 2 bases remained unmatched. Germline values: CDR1 SQVTM, CDR2 ANQGSEA. This CDR3 contains 14 residues. CDR3 DNA sequence: TGCAGCGTTGAAGATACAGGGGGGCAAGAGACCCAGTACTTC. It specifies CSVEDTGGQETQYF.

The V and J genes are TRBV7-9 and TRBJ1-1, with D uncertain. This CDR3 region has 17 residues. V gave up 4 bases and J gave up 2 bases, with 20 bases separating them. In germline, CDR1 is SEHNR, CDR2 FQNEAQ (reference sequence). The DNA for the CDR3 is TGTGCCAGCAGCTCCCTCTTAGGTAGGGATTTTAACACTGAAGCTTTCTTT. This translates into CASSSLLGRDFNTEAFF.

The table lists this clonotype with a few counts. This chain uses TRBV12-3 or TRBV12-4 with TRBJ2-5, with D hard to call. The CDR3 spans 13 residues. With 6 bases removed from V and 4 bases from J, the gap between germline ends came to 12 bases. Here the CDR3 reads CASSLTARETQYF. Written as DNA, the CDR3 is TGTGCCAGCAGCCTTACTGCTAGAGAGACCCAGTACTTC.

This clonotype was picked up many times. The chain is built from TRBV6-6 and TRBJ1-3; TRBD1 agrees at 7 bases. The V and J ends lost 6 bases and 4 bases, in that order; junction bases with no gene match: 6. The V gene's germline CDR1 is MNHNY and CDR2 SVGAGI (reference sequence). This CDR3 is 14 amino acids long. CDR3 DNA: TGTGCCAGCAGCGTGACAGGGACCGGAAACACCATATATTTT. As protein: CASSVTGTGNTIYF.

Worth noting for this clonotype: Germline is not matched at one junction end, which may reflect a read error. The chain employs TRBV7-3 and TRBJ2-2; D possibly uses TRBD1 or TRBD2 (6 bases each). Germline V gene lookup returns CDR1 SGHTA and CDR2 FQGTGA. The CDR3 is 13 amino acids. Here the CDR3 reads CASSQAGGRELFF. The CDR3 DNA reads TGCGCCAGCAGCCAAGCCGGGGGCAGGGAGCTGTTTTTT.

This clonotype has more than one count but fewer than ten. V and J are TRBV15 and TRBJ2-7; 13 nucleotides match TRBD2. The DNA end is a closer match to TRBJ2-1, so the J assignment may be wrong. CDR1 is LNHNV, CDR2 YYDKDF, per germline (reference sequence). The CDR3 is 15 amino acids. The CDR3 coding sequence is TGTGCCACCAGCTTACCAGGACTAGCGGGAGATGAGCAGTTCTTC. It specifies CATSLPGLAGDEQFF.

This chain connects TRBV14 to TRBJ1-1; 9 nucleotides align to TRBD1. V lost 5 bases, J lost 7 bases, and 11 bases stayed unmatched. The CDR3 runs to 15 residues. The germline CDR1 and CDR2 sequences are SGHDN and FVKESK. The CDR3 region is CASSKTPGQGFEAFF. CDR3 sequence (DNA): TGTGCCAGCAGCAAAACCCCTGGACAGGGGTTTGAAGCTTTCTTT. Drawing the rest from reference TRBV14 and TRBJ1-1, the complete variable domain is EAGVTQFPSHSVIEKGQTVTLRCDPISGHDNLYWYRRVMGKEIKFLLHFVKESKQDESGMPNNRFLAERTGGTYSTLKVQPAELEDSGVYFCASSKTPGQGFEAFFGQGTRLTVV.

This clonotype was seen more than once but under ten times. This chain uses TRBV5-1 with TRBJ1-5; weak D call: TRBD1 (6 bases). Germline V gives CDR1 SGHRS, CDR2 YFSETQ. This CDR3 contains 17 residues. CDR3 sequence (DNA): TGCGCTCAGCAACGAAGGGGGGGGTGGGATAGCAATCAGCCCCAGCATTTT. This sequence encodes CAQQRRGGWDSNQPQHF.

This chain connects TRBV7-8 to TRBJ1-2; 7 bases agree with TRBD1. The CDR3 has 14 amino acids. Trimming cost V 5 bases and J 5 bases; bases outside gene matches: 8. Germline CDR1 is SGHVS and CDR2 is FQNEAQ. The DNA of the CDR3 is TGTGCCAGCAGCCCAGGGGGAGGCGTGTATGGCTACACCTTC. This translates into CASSPGGGVYGYTF.

As concerns this clonotype: A much larger clone lies one base from this, so it may be a read error. The chain links TRBV7-6 to TRBJ1-1; weak D call: TRBD1 (6 bases). V lost 4 bases, J lost 8 bases, and 17 bases lay in between. Germline V CDR1 and CDR2: SGHVS, FNYEAQ. The CDR3 contains 14 residues. DNA for the CDR3: TGTGCCAGCAGCTCGAGTCGACAGGCCTCGGAAGCTTTCTTT. Amino acid sequence: CASSSSRQASEAFF.

The chain uses TRBV20-1 and TRBJ2-7, with TRBD2 identical over 12 bases. The CDR3 runs 15 residues. V gave up 2 bases and J gave up 0 bases; unmatched junction bases: 2. Germline V gene sequence: CDR1 DFQATT, CDR2 SNEGSKA (reference sequence). The DNA for the CDR3 is TGCAGTGCTAGACTAGCGGGAGGGCTCTCCTACGAGCAGTACTTC. Translating it yields CSARLAGGLSYEQYF.

This clonotype appeared many times. The chain carries TRBV20-1 and TRBJ1-1, with D unclear. V dropped 6 bases and J dropped 5 bases, with 13 bases sitting between them. This CDR3 is 12 amino acids long. CDR1 and CDR2 from the germline V gene are DFQATT and SNEGSKA (reference sequence). Here the CDR3 reads CSAATKETEAFF. For the CDR3, the DNA is TGCAGTGCCGCGACAAAGGAGACTGAAGCTTTCTTT.

This clonotype showed up many times. The DNA for the CDR3 is TGCAGCGTTGAAGGGGGGGCAGACACTGAAGCTTTCTTT. It yields the protein CSVEGGADTEAFF. The V and J genes are TRBV29-1 and TRBJ1-1; weak D call: TRBD1 (6 bases). The length of the CDR3 is 13 residues. Trimming shortened V by 1 base and J by 3 bases, and 9 bases separated the two germline ends. CDR1 SQVTM and CDR2 ANQGSEA come from the germline V gene.

Of note for this clonotype: The CDR3 ends on some other residue instead of the conserved phenylalanine or tryptophan, so this is likely a read error. The limits of the CDR3 on the DNA are not certain, so only TCRdb's listed CDR3 is given. The V and J genes are TRBV7-9 and TRBJ1-6. Germline CDR1 and CDR2: SEHNR and FQNEAQ (reference sequence). The CDR3 numbers 9 amino acids, ends counted. CDR3 in amino acids: CASSDRENY.

The chain uses TRBV6-5 and TRBJ2-7, with 10 bases lining up with TRBD1. Trimming at V came to 5 bases and at J to 0 bases, leaving 7 bases not matched to a gene. The CDR3 runs to 16 residues. Germline assignment: CDR1 MNHEY and CDR2 SVGAGI. Written as DNA, the CDR3 is TGTGCCAGCAGTGAACCGGGACAGGGGACCTCCTACGAGCAGTACTTC. Translated: CASSEPGQGTSYEQYF.

This clonotype was observed a handful of times. The rearrangement uses TRBV7-9 and TRBJ2-7; the D call may be TRBD1 or TRBD2 (5 bases each). CDR1 and CDR2 from the germline V gene are SEHNR and FQNEAQ (reference sequence). The CDR3 is 14 residues long. Trimming left V 3 bases short and J 2 bases short, with 11 bases between. The CDR3 loop reads CASSFRDGAYEQYF. CDR3 DNA: TGTGCCAGCAGCTTCCGGGACGGAGCCTACGAGCAGTACTTC.

Of note for this clonotype: One end of the junction fails to match germline, which may point to a read error. The V gene is TRBV10-3, the J gene TRBJ1-1; tentatively, D is TRBD1 (6 bases). The V gene's germline CDR1 is ENHRY and CDR2 SYGVKD. This CDR3 comprises 15 residues. Here the CDR3 reads CAISEPGQTNAEAFF. CDR3 DNA sequence: TGTGCCATCAGTGAACCGGGACAAACGAACGCTGAAGCTTTCTTT.

This chain uses TRBV29-1 with TRBJ2-5; TRBD1 aligns across 7 bases. The V gene end was trimmed by 8 bases and the J gene end by 2 bases; junction bases not matched to a gene: 8. Germline V CDR1 and CDR2: SQVTM, ANQGSEA. The CDR3 is 13 residues long. Written as DNA, the CDR3 is TGCAGCATCCTGACAGGGTGGCAAGAGACCCAGTACTTC. Amino acids: CSILTGWQETQYF.

The chain is built from TRBV5-1 and TRBJ2-2, with D hard to call. The germline gives CDR1 SGHRS, CDR2 YFSETQ. V lost 4 bases to trimming and J lost 4 bases, with 11 bases between them. The CDR3 runs 14 residues. CDR3 sequence (DNA): TGCGCCAGCAGCCAAGCCCTGGTCACCGGGGAGCTGTTTTTT. This codes for CASSQALVTGELFF.

This clonotype has at least ten counts. The chain is built from TRBV29-1 and TRBJ1-4; possible D gene TRBD1, 5 bases. V dropped 3 bases and J dropped 1 base, with 6 bases sitting between them. The germline V gene has CDR1 SQVTM and CDR2 ANQGSEA. CDR3 length: 13 residues. The CDR3 reads CSVDGGTNEKLFF. The CDR3 DNA reads as TGCAGCGTTGATGGGGGAACTAATGAAAAACTGTTTTTT. Variable domain in full (rest from reference TRBV29-1 and TRBJ1-4): SAVISQKPSRDICQRGTSLTIQCQVDSQVTMMFWYRQQPGQSLTLIATANQGSEATYESGFVIDKFPISRPNLTFSTLTVSNMSPEDSSIYLCSVDGGTNEKLFFGSGTQLSVL.

This clonotype appeared many times. The J gene is TRBJ1-4, the V gene TRBV15; D possibly corresponds to TRBD1 (6 bases). Germline V gene data show CDR1 as LNHNV and CDR2 as YYDKDF (reference sequence). The CDR3 is 14 residues long. Trimming removed 6 bases at V and 11 bases at J, with 19 bases between. CDR3: CATSLREDQGKLFF. The CDR3 nucleotides are TGTGCCACCAGTCTACGGGAGGATCAGGGGAAACTGTTTTTT.

The chain uses TRBV7-6 and TRBJ2-7; tentatively, D is TRBD1 (6 bases). CDR1 SGHVS and CDR2 FNYEAQ come from the germline V gene. The CDR3 spans 14 residues. V was trimmed by 4 bases and J by 3 bases, leaving 13 bases between them. The CDR3 protein is CASSSGLGGYEQYF. Written as DNA, the CDR3 is TGTGCCAGCAGCTCGGGTTTAGGGGGCTACGAGCAGTACTTC.

V and J are TRBV7-2 and TRBJ1-1; the match to TRBD1 covers 9 bases. Germline V lookup: CDR1 SGHTA, CDR2 FQGNSA. This CDR3 spans 15 amino acids. V was clipped by 8 bases and J by 4 bases; unmatched bases: 11. CDR3 protein: CASGSYRGLGTEAFF. The DNA for the CDR3 is TGTGCCAGCGGCTCGTACAGGGGGCTGGGCACTGAAGCTTTCTTT.

V and J are TRBV7-9 and TRBJ2-5; D is uncertain. Trimming removed 0 bases at V and 2 bases at J, with 7 bases between. Germline CDR1 is SEHNR and CDR2 is FQNEAQ (reference sequence). This CDR3 is built from 14 residues. DNA of the CDR3: TGTGCCAGCAGCTTAGCAAGCGAACAAGAGACCCAGTACTTC. It specifies CASSLASEQETQYF.

The V gene is TRBV19, the J gene TRBJ1-5, with no clear D. Germline V lookup: CDR1 LNHDA, CDR2 SQIVND (reference sequence). Trimming took off 7 bases at V and 2 bases at J, with 9 bases between the two ends. This CDR3 spans 13 amino acids. The CDR3 reads CASISGGNQPQHF. For the CDR3, the DNA is TGTGCCAGTATCTCTGGGGGCAATCAGCCCCAGCATTTT.

This rearrangement joins TRBV7-8 to TRBJ2-5, with a weak D call TRBD2 (5 bases). This CDR3 is 15 amino acids long. The germline V gene encodes CDR1 SGHVS and CDR2 FQNEAQ. Between the trimmed V and J ends, which lost 0 bases and 2 bases, there was a span of 10 bases. CDR3 region: CASSLASRVQETQYF. The CDR3 DNA follows: TGTGCCAGCAGCTTAGCGTCGCGGGTGCAAGAGACCCAGTACTTC.

This clonotype has at least ten counts. V gene TRBV2 combines with J gene TRBJ1-1, with D uncertain. The V end was cut by 5 bases, the J end by 3 bases, with 16 bases between. CDR1 and CDR2 (germline): SNHLY, FYNNEI. This CDR3 is 15 amino acids long. CDR3 DNA: TGTGCCAGCAGTTTCGACTCCGGGATGGACACTGAAGCTTTCTTT. Encoded protein: CASSFDSGMDTEAFF.

This chain connects TRBV2 to TRBJ1-4; the D is unclear. The length of the CDR3 is 14 residues. Trimming removed 7 bases at V and 0 bases at J, with 9 bases between. Germline V gene data show CDR1 as SNHLY and CDR2 as FYNNEI. Written as DNA, the CDR3 is TGTGCCAGCAATGGGATCCCAACTAATGAAAAACTGTTTTTT. Translating it yields CASNGIPTNEKLFF.